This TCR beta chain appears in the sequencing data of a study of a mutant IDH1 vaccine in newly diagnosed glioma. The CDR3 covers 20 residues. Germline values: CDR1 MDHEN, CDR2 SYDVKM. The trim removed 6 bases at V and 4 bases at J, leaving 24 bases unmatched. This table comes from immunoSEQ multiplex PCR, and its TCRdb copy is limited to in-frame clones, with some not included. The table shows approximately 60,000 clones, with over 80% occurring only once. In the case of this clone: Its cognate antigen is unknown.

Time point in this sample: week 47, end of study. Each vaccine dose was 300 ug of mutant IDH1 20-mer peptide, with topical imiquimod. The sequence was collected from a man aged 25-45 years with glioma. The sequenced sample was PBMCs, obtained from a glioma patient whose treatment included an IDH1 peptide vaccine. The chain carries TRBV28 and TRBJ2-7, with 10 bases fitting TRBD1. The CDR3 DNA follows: TGTGCCAGCAGCCCCCAGCGGGGAGACAGGGGGCGCAAAGGGCGGTACGAGCAGTACTTC. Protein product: CASSPQRGDRGRKGRYEQYF.